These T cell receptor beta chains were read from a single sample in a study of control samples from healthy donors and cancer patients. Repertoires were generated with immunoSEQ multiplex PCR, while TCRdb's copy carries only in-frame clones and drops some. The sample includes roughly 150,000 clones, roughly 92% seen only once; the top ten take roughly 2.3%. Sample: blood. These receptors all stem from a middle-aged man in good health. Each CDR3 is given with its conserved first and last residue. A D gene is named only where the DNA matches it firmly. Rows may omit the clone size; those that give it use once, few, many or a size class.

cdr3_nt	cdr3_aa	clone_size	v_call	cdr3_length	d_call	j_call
TGTGCCACCAGTGATCCGGGACTAGCGGGAGGAAGCACAGATACGCAGTATTTT	CATSDPGLAGGSTDTQYF	-	TRBV24-1	18	TRBD2	TRBJ2-3
TGTGCCAGCAGGACCCAGGGACTAGCGGGAGTCGGCGAGCAGTACTTC	CASRTQGLAGVGEQYF	-	TRBV2	16	TRBD2	TRBJ2-7
TGTGCCATCAGCTCCGGGACAGGGGGCTGGGGCAATCAGCCCCAGCATTTT	CAISSGTGGWGNQPQHF	-	TRBV10-3	17	TRBD1	TRBJ1-5
TGTGCCAGCAGCTTAGACCAGGGAAGATCCAATGAGCAGTTCTTC	CASSLDQGRSNEQFF	-	TRBV7-9	15	-	TRBJ2-1
TGTGCCAGCAGCTCTCGAGGGGGCACGGCGTCAGATACGCAGTATTTT	CASSSRGGTASDTQYF	-	TRBV4-2	16	TRBD1	TRBJ2-3
TGTGCCAGCAGCGCCCGGTCGCAGACCAAAAACATTCAGTACTTC	CASSARSQTKNIQYF	once	TRBV13	15	-	TRBJ2-4
TGTGCCAGCAGCCTAGGGACTAGCGGGAGTGCCCAGTACTTC	CASSLGTSGSAQYF	-	TRBV7-3	14	TRBD2	TRBJ2-5
TGTGCCAGTATGGCACAGGGTTACCACGAGCAGTACTTC	CASMAQGYHEQYF	few	TRBV19	13	-	TRBJ2-7
TGTGCCAGCAGCTTGGGCGGCGGGCAAGAGACCCAGTACTTC	CASSLGGGQETQYF	-	TRBV7-9	14	-	TRBJ2-5
TGTGCCAGCAGCTTAGCCGGGACGGAGAACTATGGCTACACCTTC	CASSLAGTENYGYTF	-	TRBV7-9	15	-	TRBJ1-2